This T cell receptor beta chain was captured by sequencing in a study of shared clonotypes between healthy human individuals. Across the whole study: Per donor, CD8 memory used one plate, CD8 naive used two, CD4 memory used three and CD4 naive used three. Study-level results: Generation probabilities were higher for clonotypes shared across all four sorted-subset donors than for unshared ones.

Only in-frame clones appear in the TCRdb table, and some are missing; sequencing was by immunoSEQ multiplex PCR. The sample includes about 190,000 clones, approximately 62% of them seen just once. Germline-derived CDR1 and CDR2 are MNHEY and SVGAGI. V was trimmed by 0 bases and J by 7 bases, leaving 12 bases between them. The CDR3 has 14 amino acids. All donors qualified as healthy HIV-negative adults and had experienced no recent acute infections or vaccinations. Donors, without exception, were Caucasian adults residing in Nashville, Tennessee. A few counts support this clone. What it binds is not known.

The chain joins TRBV6-5 to TRBJ1-1; D unclear. The source of this sequence is a man aged 30 to 39 in good health. Sample: memory CD4+ T cells sorted from blood. Subset meaning: CD45RA-negative fraction. CDR3 DNA sequence: TGTGCCAGCAGTTACTCGTGGGAGGGCAATGAAGCTTTCTTT. As protein: CASSYSWEGNEAFF.